The sequence of this TCR beta chain was determined in a study of CXCR3-negative and CXCR3-positive naive CD8 T cells. Notes on the study in general: Memory cells diverged, while naive CXCR3-positive and CXCR3-negative cells had similar TRBV-TRBJ usage. Similar levels of surface CD5 were seen between naive subsets; TCR strength was inferred from TRB CDR3 properties. Researchers report that CXCR3-positive naive cells carry more hydrophobic TRB CDR3s than CXCR3-negative naive cells. Memory CD8+ cells showed much lower diversity, while both naive subsets were comparably high.

A note on this clonotype: Its antigen is currently unknown.

The naive CD8+ gate required CD45RO-CCR7+CD27+CD95- phenotype. UMI-tagged TRB cDNA libraries were built via 5' RACE. For each CDR3 protein, TCRdb gives one entry from its re-call of the 5' RACE reads, without DNA. The sample has 120,000 to 150,000 distinct CDR3 sequences; the top ten hold about 0.28%. The V gene's germline CDR1 is SGHRS and CDR2 YFSETQ. The CDR3 sequence is 18 residues long. The TCR was taken from a human donor in good health. Some clones in this sample may be carry-over from other donors' samples. The specimen sequenced was naive CXCR3+ CD8+ T cells from blood. Subset denoted: CD45RO-CCR7+CD27+CD95- naive CD8+ T cells expressing CXCR3 (TNR3+). The rearrangement uses TRBV5-1 and TRBJ2-1; the TRBD2 assignment by TCRdb is unverifiable without DNA. CDR3 sequence: CASSPWTSGRFSYNEQFF.